In its sample, the clone carrying this T cell receptor (beta chain) was seen many times. The data originate from a study of T cells after yellow fever vaccination. In germline, CDR1 is SQVTM, CDR2 ANQGSEA. The length of the CDR3 is 14 residues. The V end was cut by 8 bases, the J end by 0 bases, with 15 bases between. Synthesis of TCR cDNA relied on 5'RACE template switching, which attached a universal primer site and UMIs. TCRdb processed the 5' RACE reads anew with MiXCR; each CDR3 protein has one entry. This table holds roughly 45,000 distinct CDR3 sequences, over 5.5% found once. This chain links TRBV29-1 with TRBJ2-3, with no clear D. The clonotype comes from a man aged 25 to 45 who received the YFV17D yellow fever vaccine. This material consisted of PBMCs, either bulk or a sorted T-cell subset (CD4+, CD8+, memory, or dextramer-sorted; not recorded which), taken 45 days after the yellow fever booster vaccination. The chain's CDR3 is CSYKTRRSTDTQYF. The CDR3 region has the DNA TGCAGCTATAAGACCCGGCGCAGCACAGATACGCAGTATTTT.